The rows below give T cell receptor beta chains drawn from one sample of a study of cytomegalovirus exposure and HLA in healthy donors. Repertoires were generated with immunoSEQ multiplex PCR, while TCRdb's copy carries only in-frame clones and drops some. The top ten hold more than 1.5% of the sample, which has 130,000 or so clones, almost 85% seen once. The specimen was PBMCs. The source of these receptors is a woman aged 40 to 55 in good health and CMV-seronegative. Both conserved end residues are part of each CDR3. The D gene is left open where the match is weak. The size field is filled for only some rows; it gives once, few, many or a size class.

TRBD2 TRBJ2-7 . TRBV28 TGTGCCAGCAGGCCCGGCGGGAGTAACTACGAGCAGTACTTC CASRPGGSNYEQYF
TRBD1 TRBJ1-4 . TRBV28 TGTGCCAGCAGTTTAAAGGGGACAGGGTCTGAAAAACTGTTTTTT CASSLKGTGSEKLFF
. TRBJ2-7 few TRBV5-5 TGTGCCAGCAGCTTGCTAGCTGAGGAGGGGATCTACGAGCAGTACTTC CASSLLAEEGIYEQYF
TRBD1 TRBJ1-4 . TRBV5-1 TGCGCCAGCAGCAGCCGACAGGGGGGGACTAATGAAAAACTGTTTTTT CASSSRQGGTNEKLFF
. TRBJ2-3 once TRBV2 TGTGCCAGCAAGGGACGGGAGTCCGCAGATACGCAGTATTTT CASKGRESADTQYF
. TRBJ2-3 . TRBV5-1 TGCGCCAGCAGCTCTCCGGAGAGCACAGATACGCAGTATTTT CASSSPESTDTQYF
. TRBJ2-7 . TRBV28 TGTGCCAGCAGGAGACACCTATACGAGCAGTACTTC CASRRHLYEQYF
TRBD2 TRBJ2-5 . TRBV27 TGTGCCAGCACCAAAAGACTAGCGGGAGTCGAGACCCAGTACTTC CASTKRLAGVETQYF
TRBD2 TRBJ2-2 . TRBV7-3 TGTGCCAGCAGCTTAATTGGGACTAGCGGGAGACAAACCGGGGAGCTGTTTTTT CASSLIGTSGRQTGELFF
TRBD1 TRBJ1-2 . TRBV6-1 TGTGCCAGCAGTCAAATACATGGACAGGGGGATGGCTACACCTTC CASSQIHGQGDGYTF
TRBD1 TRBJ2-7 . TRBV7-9 TGTGCCAGCAGCCCGCTCCGGGACAGAGCCTACGAGCAGTACTTC CASSPLRDRAYEQYF
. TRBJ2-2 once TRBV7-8 TGTGCCAGCAGCTTAATCGCTAGCGAGAACACCGGGGAGCTGTTTTTT CASSLIASENTGELFF
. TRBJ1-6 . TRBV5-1 TGCGCCAGCAGCTTGGTGGCGGGGGCCAATAATTCACCCCTCCACTTT CASSLVAGANNSPLHF
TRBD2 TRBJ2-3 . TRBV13 TGTGCCAGCAGCCCTATAGGCGGGAGGGGGAACACAGATACGCAGTATTTT CASSPIGGRGNTDTQYF
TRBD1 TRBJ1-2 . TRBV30 TGTGCCTGGGTGACTCGGGACAGGAAAATAGGCTACACCTTC CAWVTRDRKIGYTF
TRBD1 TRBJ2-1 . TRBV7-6 TGTGCCAGCAGCTCTCGATGGGACAGGGCATTCAATGAGCAGTTCTTC CASSSRWDRAFNEQFF
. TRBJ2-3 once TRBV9 TGTGCCAGCAGCGTAATAGGAGGGGGCGACCCAGATACGCAGTATTTT CASSVIGGGDPDTQYF
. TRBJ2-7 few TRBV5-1 TGCGCCAGCAGCTTGAATAGGGGATCGGGAGTGGCCGAGCAGTACTTC CASSLNRGSGVAEQYF